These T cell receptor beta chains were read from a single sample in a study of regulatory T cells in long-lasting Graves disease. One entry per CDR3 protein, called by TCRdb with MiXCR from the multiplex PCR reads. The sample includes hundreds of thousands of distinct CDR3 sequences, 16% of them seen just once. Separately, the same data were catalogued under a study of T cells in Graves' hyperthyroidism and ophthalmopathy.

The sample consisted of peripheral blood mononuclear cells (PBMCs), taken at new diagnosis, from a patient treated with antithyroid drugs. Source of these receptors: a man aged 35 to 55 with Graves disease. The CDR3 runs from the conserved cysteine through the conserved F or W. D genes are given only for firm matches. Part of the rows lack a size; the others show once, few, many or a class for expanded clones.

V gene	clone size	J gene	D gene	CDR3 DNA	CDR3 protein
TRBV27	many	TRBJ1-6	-	TGTGCCAGCAGTTCACTAAACCTACTCCATAATTCACCCCTCCACTTT	CASSSLNLLHNSPLHF
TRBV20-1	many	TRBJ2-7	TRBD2	TGCAGTGCTTGGGCACTAGCGGGTTTCGAGCAGTACTTC	CSAWALAGFEQYF
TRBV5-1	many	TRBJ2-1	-	TGCGCCAGCAGCTTGGACGTGGGGGGGCTTGGTGAGCAGTTCTTC	CASSLDVGGLGEQFF
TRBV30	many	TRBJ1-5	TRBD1	TGTGCCTGGAGTGGGGGACAGGGGTTCCAGCCCCAGCATTTT	CAWSGGQGFQPQHF
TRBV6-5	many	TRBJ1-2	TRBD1	TGTGCCAGCAGTTTCTTCCGGGACAGCAATGGCTACACCTTC	CASSFFRDSNGYTF
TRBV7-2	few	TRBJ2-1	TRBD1	TGTGCCAGCAGCTTAATAAGGGACAGAGCCCACTTC	CASSLIRDRAHF
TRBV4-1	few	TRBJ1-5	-	TGCGCCAGCAGCCGCGACCGGGACGGCGGTCAGCCCCAGCATTTT	CASSRDRDGGQPQHF
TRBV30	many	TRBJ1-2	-	TGTGCCTGGAGTGTACCTCAGGGGCCTAGGTCTTATGGCTACACCTTC	CAWSVPQGPRSYGYTF
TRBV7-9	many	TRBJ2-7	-	TGTGCCAGCAGCTTAGACTGGGGGGGGCGTTCCTACGAGCAGTACTTC	CASSLDWGGRSYEQYF
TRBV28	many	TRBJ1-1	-	TGTGCCAGTCGCCTCATGAACACTGAAGCTTTCTTT	CASRLMNTEAFF
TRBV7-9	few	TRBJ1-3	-	TGTGCCAGCAGCTTAGCAGCCGGAAACACCATATATTTT	CASSLAAGNTIYF
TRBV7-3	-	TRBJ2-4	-	TGTGCCAGCAGCTTAAGGGTGATTTCGAACATTCAGTACTTC	CASSLRVISNIQYF
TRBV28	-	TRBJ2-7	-	TGTGCCAGCAGCCCTTGGGATCTTAGCGAGCAGTACTTC	CASSPWDLSEQYF
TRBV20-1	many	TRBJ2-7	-	TGCAGTGCTGGGGGACTGAGGGGGCCCTACGAGCAGTACTTC	CSAGGLRGPYEQYF
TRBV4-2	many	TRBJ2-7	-	TGTGCCAGCAGCCAAGATTCTGCGGCACAAGCCTACGAAGAGCAGTACTTC	CASSQDSAAQAYEEQYF
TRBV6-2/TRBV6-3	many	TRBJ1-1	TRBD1	TGTGCCAGCAGTTACGTCCCGGGACAGGGGGCAAACACTGAAGCTTTCTTT	CASSYVPGQGANTEAFF
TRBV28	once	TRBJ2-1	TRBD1	TGTGCCAGCAGTTATGCCGGGACAGGGGGCAATGAGCAGTTCTTC	CASSYAGTGGNEQFF
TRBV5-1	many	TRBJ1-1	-	TGCGCCAGCAGCAGTTTGGGGGCTGCGACTGAAGCTTTCTTT	CASSSLGAATEAFF
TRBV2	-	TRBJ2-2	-	TGTGCCAGCAGTGATGGAGCCACCGGGGAGCTGTTTTTT	CASSDGATGELFF
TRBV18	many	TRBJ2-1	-	TGTGCCAGCTCACCACCGGTAAACAGGAACAATGAGCAGTTCTTC	CASSPPVNRNNEQFF
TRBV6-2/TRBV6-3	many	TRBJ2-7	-	TGTGCCAGCGGACCGTTCGAGGGCCTCATAATCCACGAGCAGTACTTC	CASGPFEGLIIHEQYF
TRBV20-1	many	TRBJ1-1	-	TGCAGTGCTAGAGAGTTATGGGAAGCTTTCTTT	CSARELWEAFF
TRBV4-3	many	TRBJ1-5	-	TGCGCCAGCAGCCAATCGTGGTTGGAAGATCAGCCCCAGCATTTT	CASSQSWLEDQPQHF
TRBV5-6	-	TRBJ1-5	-	TGTGCCAGCAGTGGGGAACCGCCGAGAAATCAGCCCCAGCATTTT	CASSGEPPRNQPQHF
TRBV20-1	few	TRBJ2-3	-	TGCAGTGCTACTACTGACTGGGATCCAGATACGCAGTATTTT	CSATTDWDPDTQYF
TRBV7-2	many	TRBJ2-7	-	TGTGCCAGCAGCTCCTTTCCGCGAGGGTCCCAAGAGAGATACGAGCAGTACTTC	CASSSFPRGSQERYEQYF
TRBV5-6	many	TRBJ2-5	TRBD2	TGTGCCAGCAGCTTGGACATGGGACTAGCGGTACAAGAGACCCAGTACTTC	CASSLDMGLAVQETQYF
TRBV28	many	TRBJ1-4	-	TGTGCCAGCACCGGACAGAGATATGAAAAACTGTTTTTT	CASTGQRYEKLFF
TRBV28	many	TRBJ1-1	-	TGTGCCAGCAGTTTATGGGCTGAAGCTTTCTTT	CASSLWAEAFF
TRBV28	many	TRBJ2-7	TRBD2	TGTGCCAGCACTCTGCGGGGGAGCTCCTACGAGCAGTACTTC	CASTLRGSSYEQYF
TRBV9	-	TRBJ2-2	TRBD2	TGTGCCAGCAGCGTCGGGACTAGCGCCACCGGGGAGCTGTTTTTT	CASSVGTSATGELFF
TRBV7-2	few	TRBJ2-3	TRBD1	TGTGCTAGCAGCTCCGGGGACAGGGAATGGGATACGCAGTATTTT	CASSSGDREWDTQYF
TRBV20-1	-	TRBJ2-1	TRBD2	TGCAGTGCTAGACTTAGCGGGAGAGGTGGTGAGCAGTTCTTC	CSARLSGRGGEQFF
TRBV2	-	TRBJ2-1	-	TGTGCCAGCCAATCTCTAAAAACCTACAATGAGCAGTTCTTC	CASQSLKTYNEQFF
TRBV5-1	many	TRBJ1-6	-	TGCGCCAGCAGCCGCTCCGGGCCGGATTCACCCCTCCACTTT	CASSRSGPDSPLHF
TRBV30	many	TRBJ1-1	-	TGTGCCTGGGAGGATCCGGCAAACACTGAAGCTTTCTTT	CAWEDPANTEAFF
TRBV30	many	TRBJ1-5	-	TGTGCCTGGAGTGTCGGGGGCTCACAGCCCCAGCATTTT	CAWSVGGSQPQHF